Presented here are 19 T cell receptor beta chains from one specimen sequenced in a study of glioma-infiltrating T cells. Amplification of TCR alpha and beta CDR3 regions from RNA used iRepertoire nested multiplex PCR. Using its own MiXCR run on the multiplex PCR reads, TCRdb lists one record per CDR3 protein. In the table there are approximately 120,000 distinct CDR3 sequences, less than 30% of which are singletons. Material: glioma tissue, nonneoplastic brain tissue, or PBMCs (not recorded which). The receptors stem from a human donor with low-grade glioma or glioblastoma, undergoing nonglioma brain surgery, or in good health (not recorded which).

This clonotype was counted at least ten times. The genes are TRBV28 and TRBJ1-2, with 9 bases aligning to TRBD1. The V segment lost 7 bases and the J segment 4 bases; nucleotides outside the gene matches: 4. The CDR3 contains 13 residues. CDR1 and CDR2 from the germline V gene are MDHEN and SYDVKM. CDR3 nucleotide sequence: TGTGCCAGCAAAGGGGACAGGGCCTATGGCTACACCTTC. Its protein product is CASKGDRAYGYTF.

The rearrangement uses TRBV7-9 and TRBJ2-6, with no clear D. This CDR3 contains 14 residues. CDR1 SEHNR and CDR2 FQNEAQ come from the germline V gene (reference sequence). The germline V and J ends were trimmed by 5 bases and 4 bases, with 9 bases remaining between them. CDR3 amino acids: CASSPFAGANVLTF. CDR3 bases: TGTGCCAGCAGCCCTTTTGCGGGGGCCAACGTCCTGACTTTC.

Note on this clonotype: This may stem from a read error, because a much larger clone lies one nucleotide away. This rearrangement joins TRBV7-2 to TRBJ1-1; maybe TRBD1 (5 bases). In germline, CDR1 is SGHTA, CDR2 FQGNSA. The CDR3 runs to 14 residues. Trimming removed 5 bases from V and 3 bases from J, with 13 bases in between. CDR3 in amino acids: CASSRHGGDTEAFF. CDR3 nucleotides: TGTGCCAGCAGCCGACATGGGGGGGACACTGAAGCTTTCTTT.

This clonotype was seen many times. For the CDR3, the DNA is TGTGCCAGCAGTCGCGGGGGGGGGGTTGGCTACACCTTC. It encodes CASSRGGGVGYTF. V and J are TRBV27 and TRBJ1-2, with a weak D call TRBD1 (5 bases). Between the trimmed V and J ends, which lost 5 bases and 7 bases, there was a span of 14 bases. Germline V CDR1 and CDR2: MNHEY, SMNVEV (reference sequence). CDR3 length equals 13 residues.

This clonotype was detected many times. V and J are TRBV7-2 and TRBJ1-5, with TRBD1 as a possible D gene (5 bases). The CDR3 is made up of 15 amino acids. Germline loops: CDR1 SGHTA, CDR2 FQGNSA. The ends were cut back, 2 bases at V and 9 bases at J, with 17 bases in the middle. CDR3 amino acids: CASSLSWDLPGPQHF. The CDR3 DNA reads as TGTGCCAGCAGCTTAAGTTGGGACCTTCCTGGGCCCCAGCATTTT.

CDR3 sequence: CSVETDSNQPQHF. The CDR3 coding sequence is TGCAGCGTTGAAACAGATAGCAATCAGCCCCAGCATTTT. V is TRBV29-1 and J is TRBJ1-5, with D hard to call. The ends were cut back, 2 bases at V and 0 bases at J, with 5 bases in the middle. CDR3 length equals 13 residues. Germline values: CDR1 SQVTM, CDR2 ANQGSEA.

This sequence joins TRBV29-1 and TRBJ1-2; D ambiguous. V was clipped by 2 bases and J by 4 bases, with 17 bases between them. This CDR3 comprises 15 residues. CDR1 and CDR2 from the germline V gene are SQVTM and ANQGSEA. CDR3 sequence (DNA): TGCAGCGTTGAAAGGGTACCTCCAGGTCCCTATGGCTACACCTTC. Protein: CSVERVPPGPYGYTF.

The table lists this clonotype with a few counts. The rearrangement joins TRBV5-1 to TRBJ1-2; tentative D call: TRBD1 (5 bases). The CDR3 extends over 16 amino acids. CDR1 and CDR2 (germline): SGHRS, YFSETQ. The V end lost 4 bases, the J end lost 0 bases, and 16 bases lay between the germline ends. The CDR3 region is CASSLGVRVPNYGYTF. The CDR3, as DNA: TGCGCCAGCAGCCTGGGGGTCAGGGTACCTAACTATGGCTACACCTTC.

As for this clonotype: One end of the junction does not line up with germline, which may come from a read error. The chain is built from TRBV28 and TRBJ1-4, with D perhaps matching TRBD1 (5 bases). Germline V gene lookup returns CDR1 MDHEN and CDR2 SYDVKM. The CDR3 has 15 residues. The CDR3 coding sequence is TGTGCCACCAGTTCGTCGCTGGGGGACCATGAAAAACTGTTTTTT. It yields the protein CATSSSLGDHEKLFF.

There are a few counts of this clonotype. The V call is TRBV10-2, the J call TRBJ2-7; D is undetermined. V gave up 3 bases and J gave up 3 bases, with 3 bases separating them. The length of the CDR3 is 11 residues. CDR1 WSHSY and CDR2 SAAADI come from the germline V gene. The CDR3 DNA is TGCGCCAGCAGTGATCACTACGAGCAGTACTTC. Amino acids: CASSDHYEQYF.

This clonotype occurred many times. One end of the junction is discordant with germline, which a read error may explain. The chain recombines TRBV7-7 with TRBJ2-7; no reliable D call. This CDR3 has 14 residues. Germline V gives CDR1 SSHAT, CDR2 FNYEAQ (reference sequence). CDR3 DNA: TGTGCTAGCAGCTTACGGGTCGGAAACTACGAGCAGTACTTC. Translation gives CASSLRVGNYEQYF.

A remark on this clonotype: Possible read error: a much larger clone is one base away. The chain links TRBV19 to TRBJ2-1, with D hard to call. Trimming stripped 5 bases from V and 8 bases from J, with 16 bases between. The CDR3 totals 14 residues. From germline, CDR1 is LNHDA and CDR2 SQIVND (reference sequence). CDR3 in DNA: TGTGCCAGTAGTTGGGCGGCTAGGTCGGATGAGCAGTTCTTC. It encodes CASSWAARSDEQFF.

This clonotype was seen ten or more times. This chain links TRBV2 with TRBJ1-5; D ambiguous. Trimming took 1 base from V and 9 from J, leaving 25 bases between them. This CDR3 spans 18 amino acids. The germline V gene encodes CDR1 SNHLY and CDR2 FYNNEI. The CDR3 loop reads CASSEGKQRQRIDRPQHF. CDR3 DNA sequence: TGTGCCAGCAGTGAAGGGAAACAGCGGCAGAGGATCGATCGGCCCCAGCATTTT.

There are many counts of this clonotype. The chain joins TRBV20-1 to TRBJ1-5; the D is unclear. The CDR3 runs 16 residues. The germline V gene encodes CDR1 DFQATT and CDR2 SNEGSKA (reference sequence). V dropped 3 bases and J dropped 3 bases, with 18 bases sitting between them. The CDR3 nucleotides read TGCAGTGCTAGCGTGGCGGACGGAATACCCAATCAGCCCCAGCATTTT. The encoded protein is CSASVADGIPNQPQHF.

This clonotype was picked up many times. The chain employs TRBV2 and TRBJ2-5; D is perhaps TRBD1 (6 bases). V gave up 7 bases and J gave up 4 bases, with 19 bases separating them. The CDR3 is 15 amino acids. CDR1 SNHLY and CDR2 FYNNEI come from the germline V gene. In DNA, the CDR3 is TGTGCCAGCAAAAGCCGGGCTTCCAGGGGAGAGACCCAGTACTTC. The encoded protein is CASKSRASRGETQYF. Full variable domain (remainder filled in from reference TRBV2 and TRBJ2-5): EPEVTQTPSHQVTQMGQEVILRCVPISNHLYFYWYRQILGQKVEFLVSFYNNEISEKSEIFDDQFSVERPDGSNFTLKIRSTKLEDSAMYFCASKSRASRGETQYFGPGTRLLVL.

The V gene is TRBV5-1, the J gene TRBJ2-5, with TRBD2 matching 13 bases. Germline assignment: CDR1 SGHRS and CDR2 YFSETQ. V was clipped by 3 bases and J by 3 bases; unmatched bases: 5. This CDR3 contains 16 residues. CDR3 coding DNA: TGCGCCAGCAGCTCGGGACTAGCGGGATTAAAAGAGACCCAGTACTTC. It yields the protein CASSSGLAGLKETQYF. Combining the CDR3 with reference TRBV5-1 and TRBJ2-5 gives the whole variable domain KAGVTQTPRYLIKTRGQQVTLSCSPISGHRSVSWYQQTPGQGLQFLFEYFSETQRNKGNFPGRFSGRQFSNSRSEMNVSTLELGDSALYLCASSSGLAGLKETQYFGPGTRLLVL.

The chain carries TRBV7-9 and TRBJ2-1; possibly TRBD2 for D (6 bases). V lost 5 bases and J 1 base, leaving 18 bases between the germline ends. This CDR3 is 17 amino acids long. CDR1 SEHNR and CDR2 FQNEAQ come from the germline V gene (reference sequence). CDR3 protein: CASSILSGKASYNEQFF. The CDR3 nucleotides read TGTGCCAGCAGCATCCTTAGCGGTAAGGCTTCCTACAATGAGCAGTTCTTC.

Many counts were recorded for this clonotype. V usage is TRBV7-2 and J usage is TRBJ2-3, with D tentatively TRBD2 (6 bases). The CDR3 has 16 amino acids. CDR1 is SGHTA and CDR2 is FQGNSA in the germline V gene. V lost 2 bases and J lost 2, with 14 bases in between. CDR3 sequence: CASSLRLAGYTDTQYF. CDR3 bases: TGTGCCAGCAGCTTACGTTTGGCGGGATACACAGATACGCAGTATTTT. The variable domain in full, completed from reference TRBV7-2 and TRBJ2-3, reads GAGVSQSPSNKVTEKGKDVELRCDPISGHTALYWYRQSLGQGLEFLIYFQGNSAPDKSGLPSDRFSAERTGGSVSTLTIQRTQQEDSAVYLCASSLRLAGYTDTQYFGPGTRLTVL.

At least ten counts were recorded for this clonotype. The chain carries TRBV6-4 and TRBJ2-1, with D perhaps given as TRBD1 or TRBD2 (7 bases each). Trimming removed 5 bases from V and 9 bases from J, with 17 bases in between. CDR3 length: 14 residues. Germline values: CDR1 MRHNA, CDR2 SNTAGT. CDR3 sequence reads: CASSPAQGGSEQFF. The CDR3 nucleotides are TGTGCCAGCAGTCCCGCCCAGGGGGGGAGTGAGCAGTTCTTC.